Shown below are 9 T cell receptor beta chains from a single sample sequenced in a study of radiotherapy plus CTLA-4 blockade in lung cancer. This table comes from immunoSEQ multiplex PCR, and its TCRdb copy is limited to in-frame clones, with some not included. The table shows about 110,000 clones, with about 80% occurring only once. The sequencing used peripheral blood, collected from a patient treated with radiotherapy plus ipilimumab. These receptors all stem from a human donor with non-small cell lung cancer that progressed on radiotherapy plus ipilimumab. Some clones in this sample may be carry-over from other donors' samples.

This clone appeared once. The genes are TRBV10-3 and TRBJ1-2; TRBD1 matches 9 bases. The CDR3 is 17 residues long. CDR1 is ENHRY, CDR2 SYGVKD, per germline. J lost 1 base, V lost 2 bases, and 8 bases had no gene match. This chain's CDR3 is CAISEAGQGRLNYGYTF. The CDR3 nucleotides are TGTGCCATCAGTGAGGCTGGACAGGGGCGACTTAACTATGGCTACACCTTC.

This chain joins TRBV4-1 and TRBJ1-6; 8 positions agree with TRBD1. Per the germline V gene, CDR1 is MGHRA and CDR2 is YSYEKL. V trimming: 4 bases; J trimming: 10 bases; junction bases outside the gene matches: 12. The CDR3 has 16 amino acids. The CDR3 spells CASSRGQGVFGSPLHF. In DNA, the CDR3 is TGCGCCAGCAGCCGCGGACAGGGAGTTTTCGGCTCACCCCTCCACTTT.

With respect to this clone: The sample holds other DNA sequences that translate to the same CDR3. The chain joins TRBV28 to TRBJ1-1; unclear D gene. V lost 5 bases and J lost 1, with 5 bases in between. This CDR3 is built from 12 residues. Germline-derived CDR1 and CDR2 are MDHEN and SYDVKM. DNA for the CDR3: TGTGCCAGCAGTCTCAGGAACACTGAAGCTTTCTTT. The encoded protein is CASSLRNTEAFF.

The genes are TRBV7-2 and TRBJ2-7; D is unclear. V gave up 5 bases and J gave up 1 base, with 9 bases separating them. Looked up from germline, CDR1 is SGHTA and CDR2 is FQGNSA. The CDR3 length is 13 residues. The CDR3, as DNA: TGTGCCAGCAGCCTACAGCGATCCTACGAGCAGTACTTC. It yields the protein CASSLQRSYEQYF.

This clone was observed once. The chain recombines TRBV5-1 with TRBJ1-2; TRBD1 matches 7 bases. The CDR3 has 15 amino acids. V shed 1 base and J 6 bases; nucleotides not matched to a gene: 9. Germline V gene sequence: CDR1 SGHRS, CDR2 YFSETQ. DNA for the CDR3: TGCGCCAGCAGCTTGTTCGGGACAGCTGCCCATGGCTACACCTTC. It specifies CASSLFGTAAHGYTF.

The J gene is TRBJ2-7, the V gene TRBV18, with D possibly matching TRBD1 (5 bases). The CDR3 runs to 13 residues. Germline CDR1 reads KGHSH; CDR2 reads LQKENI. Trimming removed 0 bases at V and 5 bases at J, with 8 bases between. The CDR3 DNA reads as TGTGCCAGCTCACCACCAGGGGTCAACGAGCAGTACTTC. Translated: CASSPPGVNEQYF.

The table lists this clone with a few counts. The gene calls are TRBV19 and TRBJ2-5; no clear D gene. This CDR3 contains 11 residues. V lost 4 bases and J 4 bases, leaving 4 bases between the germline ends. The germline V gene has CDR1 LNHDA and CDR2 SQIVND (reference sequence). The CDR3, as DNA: TGTGCCAGTAGTAATGGAGAGACCCAGTACTTC. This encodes CASSNGETQYF.

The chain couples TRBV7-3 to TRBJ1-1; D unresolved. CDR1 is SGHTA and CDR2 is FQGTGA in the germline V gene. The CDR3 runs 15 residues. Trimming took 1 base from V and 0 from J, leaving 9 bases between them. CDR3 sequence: CASSLMAGLNTEAFF. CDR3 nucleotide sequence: TGTGCCAGCAGCTTAATGGCGGGGTTGAACACTGAAGCTTTCTTT.

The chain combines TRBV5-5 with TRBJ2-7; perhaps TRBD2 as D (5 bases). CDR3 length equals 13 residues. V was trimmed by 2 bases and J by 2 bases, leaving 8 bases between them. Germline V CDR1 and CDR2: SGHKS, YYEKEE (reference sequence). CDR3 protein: CASSLAATYEQYF. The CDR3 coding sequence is TGTGCCAGCAGCTTAGCGGCCACCTACGAGCAGTACTTC. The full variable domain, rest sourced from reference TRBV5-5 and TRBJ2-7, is DAGVTQSPTHLIKTRGQQVTLRCSPISGHKSVSWYQQVLGQGPQFIFQYYEKEERGRGNFPDRFSARQFPNYSSELNVNALLLGDSALYLCASSLAATYEQYFGPGTRLTVT.